This T cell receptor beta chain is from a study of blood T cell repertoires in COVID-19. For the study at large: From the United States, Italy and Spain came samples of acute and convalescent COVID-19.

Clones were sequenced by immunoSEQ multiplex PCR, and TCRdb holds only the in-frame ones, with some missing. This sample has approximately 380,000 clones; more than 85% occur once, and the top ten carry more than 0.85%. Residents of 24 US areas, aged roughly 18 to 89 years, made up the participants. The study assigned cohorts using participant-reported clinical history. The germline gives CDR1 LNHDA, CDR2 SQIVND (reference sequence). V gave up 5 bases and J gave up 5 bases, with 15 bases separating them. This CDR3 has 14 amino acids. The receptor comes from a middle-aged woman who had been exposed to COVID-19. This chain links TRBV19 with TRBJ2-5; D remains ambiguous. The sequenced material came from PBMCs or T cells enriched from blood (not recorded which). In nucleotides, the CDR3 is TGTGCCAGTAGTCCCCTGCAATTGAGTGAGACCCAGTACTTC. As protein: CASSPLQLSETQYF.